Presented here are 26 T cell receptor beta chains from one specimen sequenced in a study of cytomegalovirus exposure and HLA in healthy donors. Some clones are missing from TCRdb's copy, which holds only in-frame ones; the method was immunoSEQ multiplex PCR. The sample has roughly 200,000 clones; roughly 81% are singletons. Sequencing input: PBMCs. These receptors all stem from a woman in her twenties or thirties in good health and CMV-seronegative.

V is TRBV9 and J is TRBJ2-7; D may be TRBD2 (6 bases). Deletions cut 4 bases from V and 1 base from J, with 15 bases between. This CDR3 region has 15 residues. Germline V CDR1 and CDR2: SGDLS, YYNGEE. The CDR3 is CASSRLVGGSYEQYF. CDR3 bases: TGTGCCAGCAGCCGCCTCGTGGGGGGTTCCTACGAGCAGTACTTC.

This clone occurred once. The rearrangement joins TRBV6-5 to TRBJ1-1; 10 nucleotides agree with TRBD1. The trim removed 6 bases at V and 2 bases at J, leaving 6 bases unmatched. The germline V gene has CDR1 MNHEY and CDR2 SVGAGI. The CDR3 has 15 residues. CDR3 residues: CASSRRDRGNTEAFF. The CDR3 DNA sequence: TGTGCCAGCAGCCGCCGGGACAGGGGTAACACTGAAGCTTTCTTT.

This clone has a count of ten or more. CDR3 coding DNA: TGTGCCAGTAGTTCCTTAGCGGGAGGGCAGGACGAGCAGTACTTC. Translation gives CASSSLAGGQDEQYF. The chain is built from TRBV19 and TRBJ2-7, with TRBD2 matching over 11 bases. The trim removed 5 bases at V and 5 bases at J, leaving 8 bases unmatched. Per germline, CDR1 LNHDA and CDR2 SQIVND (reference sequence). The CDR3 is 15 amino acids. The variable domain in full, completed from reference TRBV19 and TRBJ2-7, reads DGGITQSPKYLFRKEGQNVTLSCEQNLNHDAMYWYRQDPGQGLRLIYYSQIVNDFQKGDIAEGYSVSREKKESFPLTVTSAQKNPTAFYLCASSSLAGGQDEQYFGPGTRLTVT.

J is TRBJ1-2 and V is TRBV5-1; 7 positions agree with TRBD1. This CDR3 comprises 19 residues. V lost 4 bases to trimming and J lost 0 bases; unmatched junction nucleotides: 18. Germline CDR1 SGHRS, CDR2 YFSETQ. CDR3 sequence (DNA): TGCGCCAGCAGCAAACTAAACCGGGACAGAGATTCAGCTAACTATGGCTACACCTTC. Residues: CASSKLNRDRDSANYGYTF.

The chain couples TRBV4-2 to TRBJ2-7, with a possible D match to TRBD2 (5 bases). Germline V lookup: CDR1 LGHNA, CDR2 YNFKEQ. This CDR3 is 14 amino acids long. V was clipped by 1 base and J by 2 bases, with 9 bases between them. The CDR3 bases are TGTGCCAGCAGCCAAGCGACCGGGACCTACGAGCAGTACTTC. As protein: CASSQATGTYEQYF.

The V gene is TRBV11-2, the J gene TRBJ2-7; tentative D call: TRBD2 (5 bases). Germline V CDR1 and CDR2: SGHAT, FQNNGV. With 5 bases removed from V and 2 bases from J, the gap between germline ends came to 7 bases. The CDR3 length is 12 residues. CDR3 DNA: TGTGCCAGCAGCCGCGGGCCCTACGAGCAGTACTTC. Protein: CASSRGPYEQYF. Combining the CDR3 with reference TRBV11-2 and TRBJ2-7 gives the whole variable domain EAGVAQSPRYKIIEKRQSVAFWCNPISGHATLYWYQQILGQGPKLLIQFQNNGVVDDSQLPKDRFSAERLKGVDSTLKIQPAKLEDSAVYLCASSRGPYEQYFGPGTRLTVT.

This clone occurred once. This CDR3 is CASSLMTGNSAYEQYF. CDR3 nucleotide sequence: TGTGCCAGCAGCTTAATGACAGGGAATAGTGCCTACGAGCAGTACTTC. The chain recombines TRBV7-8 with TRBJ2-7; TRBD1 matches at 7 bases. V was clipped by 2 bases and J by 2 bases; unmatched bases: 9. Germline loops: CDR1 SGHVS, CDR2 FQNEAQ. CDR3 length equals 16 residues. Variable domain in full (rest from reference TRBV7-8 and TRBJ2-7): GAGVSQSPRYKVAKRGQDVALRCDPISGHVSLFWYQQALGQGPEFLTYFQNEAQLDKSGLPSDRFFAERPEGSVSTLKIQRTQQEDSAVYLCASSLMTGNSAYEQYFGPGTRLTVT.

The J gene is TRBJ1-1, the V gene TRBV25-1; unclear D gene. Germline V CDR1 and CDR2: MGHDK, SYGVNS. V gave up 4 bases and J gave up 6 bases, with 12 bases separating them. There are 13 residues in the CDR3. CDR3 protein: CASSAGVPAEAFF. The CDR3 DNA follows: TGTGCCAGCAGTGCCGGGGTCCCGGCTGAAGCTTTCTTT.

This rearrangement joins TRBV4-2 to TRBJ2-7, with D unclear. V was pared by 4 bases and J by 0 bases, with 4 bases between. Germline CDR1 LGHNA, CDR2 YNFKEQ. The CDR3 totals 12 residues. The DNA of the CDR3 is TGTGCCAGCAGCCCAAACTCCTACGAGCAGTACTTC. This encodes CASSPNSYEQYF.

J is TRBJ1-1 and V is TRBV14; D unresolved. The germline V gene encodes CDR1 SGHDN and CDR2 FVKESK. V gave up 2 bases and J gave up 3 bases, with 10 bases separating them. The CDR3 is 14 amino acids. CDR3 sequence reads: CASSQLPGDTEAFF. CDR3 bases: TGTGCCAGCAGCCAACTTCCGGGTGACACTGAAGCTTTCTTT.

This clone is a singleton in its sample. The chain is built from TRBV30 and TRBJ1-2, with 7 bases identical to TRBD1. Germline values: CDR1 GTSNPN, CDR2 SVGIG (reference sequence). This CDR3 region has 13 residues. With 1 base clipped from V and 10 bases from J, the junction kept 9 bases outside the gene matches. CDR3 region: CAWSGDSLAPYTF. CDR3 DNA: TGTGCCTGGAGTGGGGACAGCCTCGCTCCCTACACCTTC.

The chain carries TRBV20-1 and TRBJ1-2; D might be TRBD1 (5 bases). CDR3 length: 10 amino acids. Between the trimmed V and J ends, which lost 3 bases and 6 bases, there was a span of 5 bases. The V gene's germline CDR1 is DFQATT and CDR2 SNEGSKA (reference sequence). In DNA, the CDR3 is TGCAGTGCTAGGGACAATGGCTACACCTTC. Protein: CSARDNGYTF.

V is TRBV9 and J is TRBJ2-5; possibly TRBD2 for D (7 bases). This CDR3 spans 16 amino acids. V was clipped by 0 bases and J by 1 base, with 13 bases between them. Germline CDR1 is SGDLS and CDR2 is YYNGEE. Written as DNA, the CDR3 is TGTGCCAGCAGCGTAGTTGGGGGGGGGCCCCAAGAGACCCAGTACTTC. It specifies CASSVVGGGPQETQYF.

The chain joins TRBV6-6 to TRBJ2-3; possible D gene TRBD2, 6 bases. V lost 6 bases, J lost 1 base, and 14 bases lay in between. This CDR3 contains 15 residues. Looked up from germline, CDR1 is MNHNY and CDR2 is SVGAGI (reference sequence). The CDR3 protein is CASRVTRLGTDTQYF. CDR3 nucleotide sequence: TGTGCCAGCAGGGTGACTAGACTGGGCACAGATACGCAGTATTTT.

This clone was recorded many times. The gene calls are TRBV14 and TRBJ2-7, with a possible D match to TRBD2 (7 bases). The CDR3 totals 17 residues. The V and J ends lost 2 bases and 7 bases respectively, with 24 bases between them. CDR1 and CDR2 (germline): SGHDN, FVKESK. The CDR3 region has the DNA TGTGCCAGCAGCCAACTCCAGGGGAGGGGCCCACTTTGGGAGCAGTACTTC. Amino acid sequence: CASSQLQGRGPLWEQYF.

CDR3 in DNA: TGTGCCAGCAGCTTGAGTGGCGGGGGTTACAATGAGCAGTTCTTC. It yields the protein CASSLSGGGYNEQFF. The chain joins TRBV7-6 to TRBJ2-1; 7 bases agree with TRBD2. There are 15 residues in the CDR3. Germline V gives CDR1 SGHVS, CDR2 FNYEAQ. J was trimmed by 4 bases and V by 3 bases; bases with no gene match: 6.

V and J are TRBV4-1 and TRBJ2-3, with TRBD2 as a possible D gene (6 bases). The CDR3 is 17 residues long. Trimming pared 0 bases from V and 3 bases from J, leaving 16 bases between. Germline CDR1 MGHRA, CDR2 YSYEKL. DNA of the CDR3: TGCGCCAGCAGCCAAGATAGACTCTCGAGCGGGACAGATACGCAGTATTTT. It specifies CASSQDRLSSGTDTQYF.

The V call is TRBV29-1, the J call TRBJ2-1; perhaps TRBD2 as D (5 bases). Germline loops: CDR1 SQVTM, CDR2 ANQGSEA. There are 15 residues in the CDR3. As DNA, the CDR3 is TGCAGTATCATAGCGTTGGAAAGGCCCTTCAATGAGCAGTTCTTC. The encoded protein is CSIIALERPFNEQFF.

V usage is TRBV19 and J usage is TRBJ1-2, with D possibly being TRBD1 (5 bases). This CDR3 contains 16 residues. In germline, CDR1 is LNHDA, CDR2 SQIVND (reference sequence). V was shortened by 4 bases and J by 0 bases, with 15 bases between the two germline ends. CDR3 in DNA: TGTGCCAGTAGTACCCTGGGGGGGTCAGCTAACTATGGCTACACCTTC. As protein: CASSTLGGSANYGYTF.

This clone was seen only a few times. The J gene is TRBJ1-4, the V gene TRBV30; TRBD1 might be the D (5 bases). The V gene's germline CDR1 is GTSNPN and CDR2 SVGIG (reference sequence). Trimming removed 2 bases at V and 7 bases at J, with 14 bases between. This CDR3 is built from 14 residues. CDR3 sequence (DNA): TGTGCCTGGAGTCACGACAGTTGGAGTGAAAAACTGTTTTTT. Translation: CAWSHDSWSEKLFF.

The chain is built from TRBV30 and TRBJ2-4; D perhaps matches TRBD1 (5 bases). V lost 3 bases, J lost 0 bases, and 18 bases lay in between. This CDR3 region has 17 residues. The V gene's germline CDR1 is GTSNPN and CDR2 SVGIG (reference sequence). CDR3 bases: TGTGCCTGGAGGGACCCCAGGGTGAGGCTAGCCAAAAACATTCAGTACTTC. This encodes CAWRDPRVRLAKNIQYF. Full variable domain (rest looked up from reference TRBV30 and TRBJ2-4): SQTIHQWPATLVQPVGSPLSLECTVEGTSNPNLYWYRQAAGRGLQLLFYSVGIGQISSEVPQNLSASRPQDRQFILSSKKLLLSDSGFYLCAWRDPRVRLAKNIQYFGAGTRLSVL.

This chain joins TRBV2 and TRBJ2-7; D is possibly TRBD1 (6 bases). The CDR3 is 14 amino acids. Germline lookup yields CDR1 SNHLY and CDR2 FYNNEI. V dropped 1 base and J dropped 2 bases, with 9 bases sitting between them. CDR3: CASSEGRGPYEQYF. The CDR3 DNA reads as TGTGCCAGCAGTGAAGGCAGGGGACCCTACGAGCAGTACTTC.

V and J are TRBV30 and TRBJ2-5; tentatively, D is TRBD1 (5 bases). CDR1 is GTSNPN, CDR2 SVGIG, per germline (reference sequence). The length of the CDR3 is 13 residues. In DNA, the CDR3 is TGTGCTATGGGGCGGCACGAAATAGAGACCCAGTACTTC. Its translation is CAMGRHEIETQYF.

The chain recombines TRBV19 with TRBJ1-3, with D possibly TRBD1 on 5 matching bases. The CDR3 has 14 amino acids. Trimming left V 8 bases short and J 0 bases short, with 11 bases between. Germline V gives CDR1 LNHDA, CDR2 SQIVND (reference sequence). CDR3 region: CASRGDLSGNTIYF. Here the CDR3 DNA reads TGTGCCAGTCGGGGGGACCTCTCTGGAAACACCATATATTTT.

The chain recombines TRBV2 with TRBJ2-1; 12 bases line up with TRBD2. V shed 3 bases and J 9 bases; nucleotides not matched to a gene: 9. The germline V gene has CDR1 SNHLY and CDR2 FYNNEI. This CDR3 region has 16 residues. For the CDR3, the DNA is TGTGCCAGCAGTGACGGCCTAGCGGGAGGGGGGGGTGAGCAGTTCTTC. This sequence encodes CASSDGLAGGGGEQFF.

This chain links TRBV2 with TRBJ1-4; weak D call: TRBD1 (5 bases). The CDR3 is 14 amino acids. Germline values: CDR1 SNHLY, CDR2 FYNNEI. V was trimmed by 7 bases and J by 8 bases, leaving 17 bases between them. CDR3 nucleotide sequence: TGTGCCAGCAAGACAGAGATATTTGGGGAAAAACTGTTTTTT. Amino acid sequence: CASKTEIFGEKLFF.